Listed below are T cell receptor beta chains from one sample, sequenced in a study of cytomegalovirus exposure and HLA in healthy donors. Clones were sequenced by immunoSEQ multiplex PCR, and TCRdb holds only the in-frame ones, with some missing. The data show under 250,000 clones, approximately 90% seen once. Sequenced input: PBMCs. The source of these receptors is a woman younger than 30 in good health and CMV-seronegative. Both conserved end residues are part of each CDR3. Each record gives: clone size, J gene, D gene, V gene, CDR3 DNA, CDR3 protein. D genes are given only for firm matches. Clone size appears in some rows only: once, few, many, or a class for an expanded clone.

size: NA
J: TRBJ1-1
D: NA
V: TRBV6-1
DNA: TGTGCCAGTCACCAGGGGAACACTGAAGCTTTCTTT
CDR3: CASHQGNTEAFF

size: few
J: TRBJ2-3
D: NA
V: TRBV9
DNA: TGTGCCAGCAGCGTATCCCCCAGCGACGGGAACGGCGCAGATACGCAGTATTTT
CDR3: CASSVSPSDGNGADTQYF

size: once
J: TRBJ2-7
D: NA
V: TRBV6-1
DNA: TGTGCCAGCACCGAAAGAGGGAGAAATTACGAGCAGTACTTC
CDR3: CASTERGRNYEQYF

size: once
J: TRBJ2-7
D: TRBD1
V: TRBV4-1
DNA: TGCGCCAGCAGCGGCCCGGGACAGGCCTACGAGCAGTACTTC
CDR3: CASSGPGQAYEQYF

size: NA
J: TRBJ1-5
D: NA
V: TRBV19
DNA: TGTGCCAGTAGTACACAGTCCCATCAGCCCCAGCATTTT
CDR3: CASSTQSHQPQHF

size: NA
J: TRBJ2-3
D: TRBD2
V: TRBV5-1
DNA: TGCGCCAGCAGCTTAACAGCGGGAGCAGATACGCAGTATTTT
CDR3: CASSLTAGADTQYF

size: NA
J: TRBJ2-1
D: TRBD2
V: TRBV5-1
DNA: TGCGCCAGCAGCCCTAGGACTAGCGGGGAGTCCTACAATGAGCAGTTCTTC
CDR3: CASSPRTSGESYNEQFF

size: NA
J: TRBJ2-7
D: NA
V: TRBV11-3
DNA: TGTGCCAGCAGCCCTACAGGGTCGAAGCCCTACGAGCAGTACTTC
CDR3: CASSPTGSKPYEQYF

size: NA
J: TRBJ1-1
D: TRBD1
V: TRBV10-1
DNA: TGCGCCAGCAGTGAGTCGGGGACAGGGGGAAAAGCTTTCTTT
CDR3: CASSESGTGGKAFF

size: NA
J: TRBJ2-1
D: TRBD1
V: TRBV11-3
DNA: TGTGCCAGCAGCCACACAGGGGTCAACAATGAGCAGTTCTTC
CDR3: CASSHTGVNNEQFF

size: NA
J: TRBJ2-7
D: NA
V: TRBV11-2
DNA: TGTGCCAGCAGCATACAGGGTTCCTCGGACCCATCCTACGAGCAGTACTTC
CDR3: CASSIQGSSDPSYEQYF

size: once
J: TRBJ1-2
D: TRBD1
V: TRBV27
DNA: TGTGCCAGCAGTTTCTCGGACAGGTTGAACTATGGCTACACCTTC
CDR3: CASSFSDRLNYGYTF

size: NA
J: TRBJ2-3
D: TRBD2
V: TRBV5-4
DNA: TGTGCCAGCAGCTTGAGACTAGCGGGAGAAGATACGCAGTATTTT
CDR3: CASSLRLAGEDTQYF

size: NA
J: TRBJ2-1
D: NA
V: TRBV30
DNA: TGTGCCTGGAGCCCCCGGGACAATGAGCAGTTCTTC
CDR3: CAWSPRDNEQFF

size: NA
J: TRBJ1-2
D: TRBD1
V: TRBV7-9
DNA: TGTGCCAGCAGCGCGGAGCCAGGGGGAATTGGTGATGGCTACACCTTC
CDR3: CASSAEPGGIGDGYTF

size: NA
J: TRBJ2-5
D: NA
V: TRBV5-1
DNA: TGCGCCAGCAGCTTTTCCCGGGACAAAGAGACCCAGTACTTC
CDR3: CASSFSRDKETQYF

size: NA
J: TRBJ2-7
D: TRBD1
V: TRBV18
DNA: TGTGCCAGCTCACCACCGCCCGGGACAGGGCACTACGAGCAGTACTTC
CDR3: CASSPPPGTGHYEQYF

size: NA
J: TRBJ2-1
D: NA
V: TRBV6-5
DNA: TGTGCCAGCAGTTCTTCTAGCTCCTACAATGAGCAGTTCTTC
CDR3: CASSSSSSYNEQFF

size: NA
J: TRBJ2-1
D: TRBD2
V: TRBV2
DNA: TGTGCCAGCACAGTAGCGGGATGGGGGTACAATGAGCAGTTCTTC
CDR3: CASTVAGWGYNEQFF

size: NA
J: TRBJ2-3
D: TRBD2
V: TRBV7-6
DNA: TGTGCCAGCAGCCAAGTGGGGGTAGTAGCGGGAGGAGCCGCTACGCAGTATTTT
CDR3: CASSQVGVVAGGAATQYF

size: NA
J: TRBJ2-2
D: NA
V: TRBV5-4
DNA: TGTGCCAGCAGCTTAAGACAGGACACCGGGGAGCTGTTTTTT
CDR3: CASSLRQDTGELFF

size: NA
J: TRBJ1-4
D: NA
V: TRBV6-8
DNA: TGTGCCAGCAGGGCTCAGGATGAAAAACTGTTTTTT
CDR3: CASRAQDEKLFF

size: NA
J: TRBJ1-3
D: NA
V: TRBV6-7
DNA: TGTGCCAGCAGTTACCCAGGGGTTTCTGGAAACACCATATATTTT
CDR3: CASSYPGVSGNTIYF

size: NA
J: TRBJ2-1
D: NA
V: TRBV28
DNA: TGTGCCAGCAGATTGAGGAGCGGAAACAATGAGCAGTTCTTC
CDR3: CASRLRSGNNEQFF

size: NA
J: TRBJ1-2
D: TRBD1
V: TRBV6-1
DNA: TGTGCCAGCAGTGATCTCCGGGACAGGGGCCAGACTAACTATGGCTACACCTTC
CDR3: CASSDLRDRGQTNYGYTF

size: NA
J: TRBJ2-7
D: NA
V: TRBV9
DNA: TGTGCCAGCAGCGTTGGTCTAGCAGACCCTAGTAACGAGCAGTACTTC
CDR3: CASSVGLADPSNEQYF

size: NA
J: TRBJ2-1
D: TRBD2
V: TRBV15
DNA: TGTGCCACCAGCAGAGAGGAGCGGGAGTCCCACAATGAGCAGTTCTTC
CDR3: CATSREERESHNEQFF

size: NA
J: TRBJ1-1
D: NA
V: TRBV5-8
DNA: TGTGCCAGCAGCTTTAATAAGAACACTGAAGCTTTCTTT
CDR3: CASSFNKNTEAFF